These T cell receptor beta chains were read from a single sample in a study of T cells in Graves' hyperthyroidism and ophthalmopathy. TCRdb itself ran the multiplex PCR reads through MiXCR, one entry per CDR3 protein. This table has under 350,000 distinct CDR3 sequences, over 15% appearing once. The specimen sequenced was blood. The receptors come from a woman aged 55-70 years with Graves' ophthalmopathy. Each CDR3 is given with its conserved first and last residue. D genes are given only for firm matches. Only part of the rows carry a size: once, few, many, or a class if the clone is expanded.

V,J,D,size,DNA,CDR3
TRBV12-3/TRBV12-4,TRBJ1-2,NA,many,TGTGCCAGCAGTTTTTCGGGGGGACCCTATGGCTACACCTTC,CASSFSGGPYGYTF
TRBV7-2,TRBJ1-2,TRBD1,many,TGTGCCAGCAGCTCGCACCAAAGGGGGACAGCCTATGGCTACACCTTC,CASSSHQRGTAYGYTF
TRBV29-1,TRBJ2-7,NA,NA,TGCGGCGTTGTTGTTCTCTACGAGCAGTACTTC,CGVVVLYEQYF
TRBV9,TRBJ2-1,NA,NA,TGTGCCAGCAGCGTAGTATCCCGAGGCGGTCCCTCCTACAATGAGCAGTTCTTC,CASSVVSRGGPSYNEQFF
TRBV30,TRBJ1-4,TRBD1,NA,TGTGCCTGGAGCAAATCGGTCCGAGACAGGGGAGTACCTAATGAAAAACTGTTTTTT,CAWSKSVRDRGVPNEKLFF
TRBV12-3/TRBV12-4,TRBJ1-6,NA,many,TGTGCCAGCAGTTTCCCAGGGGTGAATTCACCCCTCCACTTT,CASSFPGVNSPLHF
TRBV4-1,TRBJ2-7,NA,many,TGCGCCAGCAGCCAAGGGACGGCGGAGACCTACGAGCAGTACTTC,CASSQGTAETYEQYF
TRBV6-1,TRBJ1-1,NA,few,TGTGCCAGCAGCGAAGAGTGGACTGAAGCTTTCTTT,CASSEEWTEAFF
TRBV2,TRBJ1-6,NA,NA,TGTGCCAGCAGTAGACGGTCCGGGAATTCACCCCTCCACTTT,CASSRRSGNSPLHF
TRBV29-1,TRBJ2-5,NA,NA,TGCAGCGTTGACCTGGGTCAAGAGACCCAGTACTTC,CSVDLGQETQYF
TRBV19,TRBJ2-3,TRBD2,NA,TGTGCCAGTAAGCGGGGCAGGGATACAGATACGCAGTATTTT,CASKRGRDTDTQYF
TRBV5-1,TRBJ2-3,NA,few,TGCGCCAGCAGCTCTTGGACAGCCCGGGAACTCGGTACGCAGTATTTT,CASSSWTARELGTQYF
TRBV7-2,TRBJ1-3,NA,many,TGTGCCAGCAGCCGAAGACGGACGGCTGGAAACACCATATATTTT,CASSRRRTAGNTIYF
TRBV20-1,TRBJ2-3,TRBD2,few,TGCAGTGCTAGAGACGGCGGGGGGGCTGGAGATACGCAGTATTTT,CSARDGGGAGDTQYF
TRBV7-8,TRBJ2-5,TRBD2,NA,TGTGCCAGCACCGGAAGACTAGCGGGGCAAGAGACCCAGTACTTC,CASTGRLAGQETQYF
TRBV20-1,TRBJ1-4,NA,many,TGCAGTGCTACAAGAACCTGGGACAATGAAAAACTGTTTTTT,CSATRTWDNEKLFF
TRBV11-1,TRBJ2-5,NA,NA,TGTGCCAGCAGCTTAGGGGCTCCCATCCAAGGGGCCCAGTACTTC,CASSLGAPIQGAQYF
TRBV5-1,TRBJ2-1,TRBD2,many,TGCGCCAGCAGCCCCCCGTTGTTAGCGGGTAAAGGAGAGCAGTTCTTC,CASSPPLLAGKGEQFF
TRBV20-1,TRBJ2-1,TRBD1,many,TGCAGTGCTTGGGACAGGGGAAAGGGGGATGAGCAGTTCTTC,CSAWDRGKGDEQFF
TRBV27,TRBJ2-5,NA,few,TGTGCCAGCAGTTTACACAGGGACCAAGAGACCCAGTACTTC,CASSLHRDQETQYF
TRBV10-2,TRBJ1-5,NA,few,TGCGCCAGCAGTGACAGGCCTGGGGGCAATCAGCCCCAGCATTTT,CASSDRPGGNQPQHF
TRBV7-8,TRBJ1-1,TRBD1,many,TGTGCCAGCAGCTTGAGAGACAGGGGGAACACTGAAGCTTTCTTT,CASSLRDRGNTEAFF